The next 8 T cell receptor beta chains were all read from a single sample in a study of STAT5B mutations in CD4+ large granular lymphocyte leukemia. The table came from immunoSEQ multiplex PCR; TCRdb's copy has only in-frame clones and leaves some out. Counted here are 30,000 to 40,000 clones, 69% occurring once; the ten biggest clones make up around 2.5%. Sequenced: CD4+ T cells from blood buffy coats. The receptors were gathered from a human donor in good health.

Only a few counts were recorded for this clone. The V gene is TRBV4-1, the J gene TRBJ1-1; 7 positions match TRBD1. CDR1 MGHRA and CDR2 YSYEKL come from the germline V gene. The CDR3 length is 13 residues. V shed 0 bases and J 7 bases; nucleotides not matched to a gene: 2. CDR3 residues: CASSQETGDEAFF. The CDR3 DNA follows: TGCGCCAGCAGCCAAGAAACAGGGGATGAAGCTTTCTTT.

J is TRBJ1-1 and V is TRBV6-6; D call uncertain. The CDR3 extends over 13 amino acids. The germline gives CDR1 MNHNY, CDR2 SVGAGI (reference sequence). V lost 1 base, J lost 1 base, and 4 bases lay in between. The CDR3 spells CASSYFWNTEAFF. Written as DNA, the CDR3 is TGTGCCAGCAGTTACTTCTGGAACACTGAAGCTTTCTTT.

The CDR3: CAWSVLGGYNEQFF. The CDR3, as DNA: TGTGCCTGGAGTGTACTTGGGGGGTACAATGAGCAGTTCTTC. The rearrangement links TRBV30 to TRBJ2-1; D might be TRBD2 (6 bases). V was cut by 0 bases and J by 4 bases, with 10 bases left in between. This CDR3 contains 14 residues. In germline, CDR1 is GTSNPN, CDR2 SVGIG (reference sequence). Combining the CDR3 with reference TRBV30 and TRBJ2-1 gives the whole variable domain SQTIHQWPATLVQPVGSPLSLECTVEGTSNPNLYWYRQAAGRGLQLLFYSVGIGQISSEVPQNLSASRPQDRQFILSSKKLLLSDSGFYLCAWSVLGGYNEQFFGPGTRLTVL.

This rearrangement joins TRBV7-9 to TRBJ1-5, with D possibly being TRBD1 (6 bases). V was pared by 4 bases and J by 2 bases, with 15 bases between. The CDR3 loop spans 16 amino acids. Germline assignment: CDR1 SEHNR and CDR2 FQNEAQ (reference sequence). This CDR3 reads CASSSARGVGNQPQHF. The DNA for the CDR3 is TGTGCCAGCAGCTCCGCTAGGGGGGTCGGCAATCAGCCCCAGCATTTT.

The chain combines TRBV15 with TRBJ2-1, with D uncertain. The CDR3 extends over 13 amino acids. The V gene's germline CDR1 is LNHNV and CDR2 YYDKDF (reference sequence). V gave up 2 bases and J gave up 8 bases, with 10 bases separating them. CDR3 nucleotides: TGTGCCACCAGCAGATTTGGGCTGGATGAGCAGTTCTTC. This encodes CATSRFGLDEQFF.

This chain joins TRBV28 and TRBJ1-2; 9 bases match TRBD1. CDR1 is MDHEN, CDR2 SYDVKM, per germline. The ends lost 5 bases at V and 4 bases at J; junction bases unmatched: 5. The CDR3 sequence is 14 residues long. The CDR3 nucleotides read TGTGCCAGCAGTATAGGACAGGGGACCTATGGCTACACCTTC. Protein sequence: CASSIGQGTYGYTF.

The rearrangement links TRBV5-4 to TRBJ2-3; TRBD2 matches 10 bases. The CDR3 has 14 amino acids. Germline CDR1 and CDR2: SGHNT and YYREEE (reference sequence). Unmatched junction bases numbered 6, after V lost 5 bases and J lost 6 bases. The CDR3 spells CASSLAGVSDTQYF. The CDR3 DNA follows: TGTGCCAGCAGTCTAGCGGGGGTAAGCGATACGCAGTATTTT.

The gene calls are TRBV7-3 and TRBJ2-2; 12 positions match TRBD2. J was trimmed by 2 bases and V by 4 bases; bases with no gene match: 8. The CDR3 has 18 residues. Germline CDR1 is SGHTA and CDR2 is FQGTGA. The CDR3 DNA sequence: TGTGCCAGCAGCTCGGGACTAGCGGGCGCTCCTAACACCGGGGAGCTGTTTTTT. This gives the protein CASSSGLAGAPNTGELFF.